Listed below are T cell receptor beta chains from one sample, sequenced in a study of T cells after yellow fever vaccination. TCRdb ran MiXCR on the 5' RACE reads and lists one entry per CDR3 protein. The sample shows 300,000 or so distinct CDR3 sequences, approximately 4% of them seen only once. The specimen comprised PBMCs, sampled 5 days after the yellow fever booster vaccination. Source of these receptors: a man younger than 35 who received the YFV17D yellow fever vaccine. Each CDR3 is given with its conserved first and last residue. Fields, in order: J gene, V gene, CDR3 protein.

J gene: TRBJ1-3
V gene: TRBV6-6
CDR3 protein: CASSYMQGATGNTIYF

J gene: TRBJ2-5
V gene: TRBV6-5
CDR3 protein: CASSYSSGTPETQYF

J gene: TRBJ2-7
V gene: TRBV29-1
CDR3 protein: CSVVFSGVYEQYF

J gene: TRBJ2-1
V gene: TRBV28
CDR3 protein: CASSPPRTGPGYDEQFF

J gene: TRBJ2-3
V gene: TRBV6-5
CDR3 protein: CASSNGLAGNTDTQYF

J gene: TRBJ2-6
V gene: TRBV15
CDR3 protein: CATSVGGNGANVLTF

J gene: TRBJ2-3
V gene: TRBV7-9
CDR3 protein: CASSSWQGLDTQYF

J gene: TRBJ2-7
V gene: TRBV15
CDR3 protein: CATSRDRGLGYEQYF

J gene: TRBJ2-2
V gene: TRBV7-6
CDR3 protein: CASSSPRDRESNTGELFF

J gene: TRBJ1-2
V gene: TRBV7-2
CDR3 protein: CASSQLGHGGAGYTF

J gene: TRBJ2-2
V gene: TRBV2
CDR3 protein: CASSALQGLLNTGELFF

J gene: TRBJ1-5
V gene: TRBV7-2
CDR3 protein: CASSSETGGQGPQHF

J gene: TRBJ2-3
V gene: TRBV5-6
CDR3 protein: CASSFGARASTDTQYF

J gene: TRBJ2-1
V gene: TRBV10-2
CDR3 protein: CASSDGVYNEQFF

J gene: TRBJ1-5
V gene: TRBV28
CDR3 protein: CASNNDGWGLSNQPQHF

J gene: TRBJ2-1
V gene: TRBV7-2
CDR3 protein: CASSPTSGGPKQFF

J gene: TRBJ2-1
V gene: TRBV20-1
CDR3 protein: CSARLGHSYNEQFF

J gene: TRBJ2-2
V gene: TRBV5-1
CDR3 protein: CASRVGTNTGELFF

J gene: TRBJ2-1
V gene: TRBV7-2
CDR3 protein: CASSHPGDRAYNEQFF

J gene: TRBJ2-3
V gene: TRBV6-4
CDR3 protein: CASSEGGATDTQYF

J gene: TRBJ2-2
V gene: TRBV10-3
CDR3 protein: CAISEGTGSNTGELFF

J gene: TRBJ1-5
V gene: TRBV24-1
CDR3 protein: CATSDWDSNQPQHF

J gene: TRBJ2-1
V gene: TRBV3-1
CDR3 protein: CASSQGAAGGVF

J gene: TRBJ2-7
V gene: TRBV7-9
CDR3 protein: CASSAEQQYF

J gene: TRBJ2-1
V gene: TRBV5-1
CDR3 protein: CASSLALLSYNEQFF

J gene: TRBJ2-1
V gene: TRBV5-4
CDR3 protein: CASSLGQGVRANEQFF

J gene: TRBJ2-2
V gene: TRBV10-3
CDR3 protein: CAISESLGTGELFF

J gene: TRBJ2-7
V gene: TRBV30
CDR3 protein: CAWSVGAISRGEQYF

J gene: TRBJ1-5
V gene: TRBV5-1
CDR3 protein: CASSPAFLTGEPQHF

J gene: TRBJ1-1
V gene: TRBV4-2
CDR3 protein: CASSQVRVMNTEAFF

J gene: TRBJ2-3
V gene: TRBV5-1
CDR3 protein: CASSSPTLTHTDTQYF

J gene: TRBJ2-6
V gene: TRBV4-2
CDR3 protein: CASSQDRAAGANVLTF

J gene: TRBJ2-7
V gene: TRBV20-1
CDR3 protein: CSAPGRQGGDEQYF

J gene: TRBJ1-4
V gene: TRBV7-9
CDR3 protein: CASSPDRKLFF

J gene: TRBJ1-1
V gene: TRBV27
CDR3 protein: CASSFSAGQGTNTEAFF

J gene: TRBJ1-5
V gene: TRBV12-3/TRBV12-4
CDR3 protein: CASSSMDQPQHF

J gene: TRBJ2-2
V gene: TRBV5-1
CDR3 protein: CASSAVAGAYTGELFF